This TCR beta chain emerged from a study of blood T cell repertoires in COVID-19. As for the study in general: Sources were T cells, B-cell-depleted T cells, or PBMCs; the material itself was cDNA or gDNA.

In the authors' methods: For nucleated cells, counts were estimated from reference gene primer amplification. TCRdb's copy holds only in-frame clones and misses some; the assay was immunoSEQ multiplex PCR. V and J calls and clone size follow that table, whereas D and trimming were derived from the DNA. The data contain roughly 300,000 clones, roughly nine tenths of them singletons. This CDR3 is 17 amino acids long. V lost 0 bases to trimming and J lost 3 bases; unmatched junction nucleotides: 8. Germline-derived CDR1 and CDR2 are SGHDT and YYEEEE. During active infection, Seattle patients enrolled and were then monitored through disease. Only one count was recorded for this clone.

The specimen was peripheral blood. The TCR comes from a woman aged 25 to 39 with COVID-19, enrolled during active disease. The chain recombines TRBV5-6 with TRBJ2-7, with 11 nucleotides matching TRBD2. The CDR3 nucleotides read TGTGCCAGCAGCTTGGGGGGGCCCCTAGCGGGAGGCTACGAGCAGTACTTC. Its translation: CASSLGGPLAGGYEQYF. Full variable domain (outside the CDR3, taken from reference TRBV5-6 and TRBJ2-7): DAGVTQSPTHLIKTRGQQVTLRCSPKSGHDTVSWYQQALGQGPQFIFQYYEEEERQRGNFPDRFSGHQFPNYSSELNVNALLLGDSALYLCASSLGGPLAGGYEQYFGPGTRLTVT.